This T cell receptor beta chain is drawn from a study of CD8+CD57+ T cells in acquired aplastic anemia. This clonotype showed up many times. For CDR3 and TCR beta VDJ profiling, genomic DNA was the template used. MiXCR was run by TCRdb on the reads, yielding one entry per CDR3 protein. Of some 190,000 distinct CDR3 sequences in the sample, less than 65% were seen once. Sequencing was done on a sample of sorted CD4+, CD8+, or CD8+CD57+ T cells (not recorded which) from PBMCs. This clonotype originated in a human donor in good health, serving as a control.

This chain's CDR3 is CASRITRQGVLIQETQYF. CDR3 nucleotide sequence: TGTGCCAGCAGGATTACTAGACAGGGGGTCCTAATCCAAGAGACCCAGTACTTC. This rearrangement joins TRBV2 to TRBJ2-5, with 9 bases lining up with TRBD1. The germline gives CDR1 SNHLY, CDR2 FYNNEI. The CDR3 has 18 amino acids. With V trimmed by 6 bases and J by 1 base, 15 bases remained unmatched.